What follows are 30 T cell receptor beta chains derived from one specimen sequenced in a study of T cell changes during pregnancy in multiple sclerosis. TCRdb's copy holds only in-frame clones and misses some; the assay was immunoSEQ multiplex PCR. The table includes around 32,000 clones, 80% to 90% detected once. The source material was CD8+ T cells from peripheral blood mononuclear cells, sampled in the third trimester of pregnancy. The receptors stem from a female donor with multiple sclerosis, enrolled in a pregnancy study.

This sequence joins TRBV5-6 and TRBJ1-1, with D maybe TRBD1 (6 bases). The V end lost 4 bases, the J end lost 12 bases, and 16 bases lay between the germline ends. The germline V gene has CDR1 SGHDT and CDR2 YYEEEE. This CDR3 has 12 residues. The CDR3 DNA sequence: TGTGCCAGCAGCCTACAACGGACAGCCACTTTCTTT. Translated, it gives CASSLQRTATFF. Full variable domain (missing parts from reference TRBV5-6 and TRBJ1-1): DAGVTQSPTHLIKTRGQQVTLRCSPKSGHDTVSWYQQALGQGPQFIFQYYEEEERQRGNFPDRFSGHQFPNYSSELNVNALLLGDSALYLCASSLQRTATFFGQGTRLTVV.

CDR3 in amino acids: CASSSWTEQETQYF. As DNA, the CDR3 is TGTGCCAGCAGCTCCTGGACAGAGCAAGAGACCCAGTACTTC. This rearrangement joins TRBV7-8 to TRBJ2-5, with D tentatively TRBD1 (6 bases). The CDR3 contains 14 residues. Germline loops: CDR1 SGHVS, CDR2 FQNEAQ. The ends were cut back, 4 bases at V and 2 bases at J, with 11 bases in the middle.

The chain is built from TRBV27 and TRBJ2-7; TRBD1 agrees at 8 bases. Germline V gene lookup returns CDR1 MNHEY and CDR2 SMNVEV (reference sequence). V lost 3 bases and J lost 3; bases outside the gene matches: 1. CDR3 length equals 13 residues. The CDR3 coding sequence is TGTGCCAGCAGTTTTGGACAGGGCTACGAGCAGTACTTC. Protein product: CASSFGQGYEQYF.

This chain joins TRBV7-9 and TRBJ1-1; D call uncertain. Trimming took 0 bases from V and 8 from J, leaving 13 bases between them. The V gene's germline CDR1 is SEHNR and CDR2 FQNEAQ (reference sequence). The CDR3 has 14 residues. The CDR3 coding sequence is TGTGCCAGCAGCTTAGCGTACGGGGTGAACGAAGCTTTCTTT. It translates to CASSLAYGVNEAFF.

This rearrangement joins TRBV5-1 to TRBJ2-5; perhaps TRBD1 as D (5 bases). The germline gives CDR1 SGHRS, CDR2 YFSETQ. V gave up 4 bases and J gave up 6 bases, with 16 bases separating them. The CDR3 loop spans 14 amino acids. CDR3 residues: CASSTEGAEQTQYF. The CDR3 DNA follows: TGCGCCAGCAGCACCGAAGGGGCCGAGCAGACCCAGTACTTC.

The chain recombines TRBV6-5 with TRBJ1-1; 7 nucleotides agree with TRBD1. Losses at the gene ends were 6 bases for V and 5 bases for J; bases not matched to a gene: 3. CDR1 and CDR2 (germline): MNHEY, SVGAGI. The CDR3 extends over 12 amino acids. CDR3 sequence reads: CASRTGDTEAFF. The CDR3 coding sequence is TGTGCCAGCAGAACAGGGGATACTGAAGCTTTCTTT.

This chain joins TRBV27 and TRBJ1-5, with 9 nucleotides matching TRBD1. The CDR3 extends over 15 amino acids. V trimming: 5 bases; J trimming: 11 bases; junction bases outside the gene matches: 13. The V gene's germline CDR1 is MNHEY and CDR2 SMNVEV (reference sequence). For the CDR3, the DNA is TGTGCCAGCAGTGACCCCGGGACAGGGTATTTGACCCAGCATTTT. Translated: CASSDPGTGYLTQHF.

This rearrangement joins TRBV27 to TRBJ2-3; 8 bases agree with TRBD1. The CDR3 covers 17 residues. Trimming took 6 bases from V and 5 from J; bases not matched to a gene: 16. Germline V CDR1 and CDR2: MNHEY, SMNVEV (reference sequence). CDR3: CASRTWWPGGVEDTQYF. DNA for the CDR3: TGTGCCAGCAGAACCTGGTGGCCAGGGGGCGTGGAAGATACGCAGTATTTT.

This chain uses TRBV4-2 with TRBJ2-2, with a possible D match to TRBD2 (6 bases). The germline V and J ends were trimmed by 4 bases and 7 bases, with 10 bases remaining between them. Germline CDR1 LGHNA, CDR2 YNFKEQ. This CDR3 contains 13 residues. CDR3 nucleotides: TGTGCCAGCAGCCCTGGACTAAACGGGGAGCTGTTTTTT. This sequence encodes CASSPGLNGELFF.

V gene TRBV10-3 combines with J gene TRBJ1-1; perhaps TRBD1 as D (6 bases). Trimming removed 7 bases from V and 6 bases from J, with 12 bases in between. This CDR3 region has 12 residues. Germline V gene sequence: CDR1 ENHRY, CDR2 SYGVKD. The CDR3 nucleotides are TGTGCCATCACGGGAGGGGGACCTGAAGCTTTCTTT. Protein: CAITGGGPEAFF.

The chain joins TRBV2 to TRBJ2-3, with D perhaps TRBD2 (5 bases). CDR1 and CDR2 from the germline V gene are SNHLY and FYNNEI. V was shortened by 1 base and J by 0 bases, with 5 bases between the two germline ends. This CDR3 has 14 amino acids. The CDR3 nucleotides are TGTGCCAGCAGTGAAGAGCGGAGCACAGATACGCAGTATTTT. Translating gives CASSEERSTDTQYF.

The chain uses TRBV9 and TRBJ1-2; possible D gene TRBD1, 6 bases. The CDR3 contains 14 residues. V dropped 3 bases and J dropped 7 bases, with 16 bases sitting between them. The germline V gene has CDR1 SGDLS and CDR2 YYNGEE. The CDR3 nucleotides read TGTGCCAGCAGCGCTGATACAGGGCTGAGTGGCTACACCTTC. Amino acid sequence: CASSADTGLSGYTF.

The gene calls are TRBV7-8 and TRBJ2-5, with 11 bases matching TRBD2. The CDR3 loop spans 17 amino acids. Germline-derived CDR1 and CDR2 are SGHVS and FQNEAQ. V trimming: 2 bases; J trimming: 5 bases; junction bases outside the gene matches: 10. CDR3 residues: CASSLIELAGGRETQYF. CDR3 bases: TGTGCCAGCAGCTTAATCGAGTTAGCGGGGGGGCGGGAGACCCAGTACTTC. The whole variable domain, remainder taken from reference TRBV7-8 and TRBJ2-5, is GAGVSQSPRYKVAKRGQDVALRCDPISGHVSLFWYQQALGQGPEFLTYFQNEAQLDKSGLPSDRFFAERPEGSVSTLKIQRTQQEDSAVYLCASSLIELAGGRETQYFGPGTRLLVL.

The chain carries TRBV6-1 and TRBJ1-5; D gene unclear. Germline values: CDR1 MNHNS, CDR2 SASEGT. The V gene lost 3 bases and the J gene lost 4 bases, with 16 bases spanning the gap. CDR3 size: 16 residues. CDR3 DNA sequence: TGTGCCAGCAGTGATTCTCCCCCTCCCCGGAATCAGCCCCAGCATTTT. Translated: CASSDSPPPRNQPQHF.

The rearrangement uses TRBV4-1 and TRBJ2-7; the match to TRBD2 covers 12 bases. The V gene end was trimmed by 5 bases and the J gene end by 4 bases; junction bases not matched to a gene: 6. The CDR3 extends over 15 amino acids. Germline-derived CDR1 and CDR2 are MGHRA and YSYEKL. The DNA of the CDR3 is TGCGCCAGCAGCAGAGGACTAGCGGGGCTATACGAGCAGTACTTC. Translating gives CASSRGLAGLYEQYF.

The chain uses TRBV14 and TRBJ1-1, with D tentatively TRBD1 (6 bases). Germline V lookup: CDR1 SGHDN, CDR2 FVKESK. The V end lost 1 base, the J end lost 7 bases, and 13 bases lay between the germline ends. The CDR3 loop spans 14 amino acids. The CDR3 DNA is TGTGCCAGCAGCCAAGGGGTACAGGGCAATGAAGCTTTCTTT. Amino acid sequence: CASSQGVQGNEAFF.

This chain joins TRBV19 and TRBJ2-2; tentative D call: TRBD2 (6 bases). V was clipped by 2 bases and J by 6 bases, with 10 bases between them. Looked up from germline, CDR1 is LNHDA and CDR2 is SQIVND (reference sequence). There are 14 residues in the CDR3. The CDR3 DNA follows: TGTGCCAGTAGTATACTGGGGGAGGCCGGGGAGCTGTTTTTT. Translated: CASSILGEAGELFF.

This sequence joins TRBV6-5 and TRBJ1-1; D is undetermined. CDR1 MNHEY and CDR2 SVGAGI come from the germline V gene. The CDR3 totals 13 residues. With 2 bases removed from V and 3 bases from J, the gap between germline ends came to 7 bases. This CDR3 reads CASSYLRDTEAFF. The CDR3 region has the DNA TGTGCCAGCAGTTACCTGCGTGACACTGAAGCTTTCTTT.

For the CDR3, the DNA is TGTGCCAGCAGTGAAGCGGTGGACACACCCTACGAGCAGTACTTC. This encodes CASSEAVDTPYEQYF. This sequence joins TRBV6-1 and TRBJ2-7; maybe TRBD1 (5 bases). V was trimmed by 0 bases and J by 2 bases, leaving 11 bases between them. The CDR3 runs to 15 residues. CDR1 and CDR2 (germline): MNHNS, SASEGT.

The rearrangement links TRBV18 to TRBJ1-6; TRBD1 matches 10 bases. The germline CDR1 and CDR2 sequences are KGHSH and LQKENI. With 3 bases clipped from V and 6 bases from J, the junction kept 2 bases outside the gene matches. The CDR3 has 15 residues. Here the CDR3 reads CASSPWDRGNSPLHF. Written as DNA, the CDR3 is TGTGCCAGCTCACCCTGGGACAGGGGTAATTCACCCCTCCACTTT.

This clone was seen a handful of times. This chain joins TRBV4-2 and TRBJ2-5; 10 bases are shared with TRBD2. The germline gives CDR1 LGHNA, CDR2 YNFKEQ. V was pared by 3 bases and J by 5 bases, with 12 bases of the junction left unmatched. The CDR3 totals 17 residues. The CDR3 is CASSHKSLSGGVETQYF. CDR3 DNA: TGTGCCAGCAGCCATAAAAGTTTGAGCGGGGGGGTGGAGACCCAGTACTTC.

CDR3 in DNA: TGTGCCAGCAGTTTTTCGTTCCCGAGCACAGGGGTCAATCAGCCCCAGCATTTT. Encoded protein: CASSFSFPSTGVNQPQHF. The chain couples TRBV28 to TRBJ1-5; 7 bases agree with TRBD1. With V trimmed by 3 bases and J by 3 bases, 14 bases remained unmatched. This CDR3 is built from 18 residues. CDR1 and CDR2 from the germline V gene are MDHEN and SYDVKM.

The J gene is TRBJ1-1, the V gene TRBV6-5; TRBD1 is a possible D gene (6 bases). Looked up from germline, CDR1 is MNHEY and CDR2 is SVGAGI. CDR3 size: 14 residues. Trimming pared 5 bases from V and 1 base from J, leaving 11 bases between. The CDR3 bases are TGTGCCAGCAGTCGCGACAGGACGAACACTGAAGCTTTCTTT. Protein: CASSRDRTNTEAFF.

V and J are TRBV14 and TRBJ2-6, with a possible D match to TRBD2 (5 bases). The germline CDR1 and CDR2 sequences are SGHDN and FVKESK. Trimming pared 1 base from V and 0 bases from J, leaving 22 bases between. CDR3 length: 21 amino acids. CDR3 amino acids: CASSQAFPGIPTRSGANVLTF. DNA for the CDR3: TGTGCCAGCAGCCAAGCTTTCCCCGGGATCCCAACCCGCTCTGGGGCCAACGTCCTGACTTTC.

The rearrangement joins TRBV19 to TRBJ1-2; 7 positions agree with TRBD1. The CDR3 contains 15 residues. Germline V gene data show CDR1 as LNHDA and CDR2 as SQIVND (reference sequence). The trim removed 4 bases at V and 5 bases at J, leaving 10 bases unmatched. The CDR3 coding sequence is TGTGCCAGTAGTAGCCAGACAGGGCTAGGATATGGCTACACCTTC. Translating gives CASSSQTGLGYGYTF.

This clone was seen once. At one of its ends the junction is not consistent with the germline gene, which may arise from a read error. V usage is TRBV20-1 and J usage is TRBJ2-1, with D unclear. Germline V gene sequence: CDR1 DFQATT, CDR2 SNEGSKA (reference sequence). This CDR3 is built from 11 residues. The CDR3 loop is CSARVSNERFF. The CDR3 DNA sequence: TGCAGTGCTAGAGTATCGAACGAGCGGTTCTTC.

The rearrangement uses TRBV19 and TRBJ2-1; TRBD1 matches 8 bases. The V gene's germline CDR1 is LNHDA and CDR2 SQIVND (reference sequence). The trim removed 10 bases at V and 7 bases at J, leaving 9 bases unmatched. This CDR3 is built from 13 residues. The CDR3 protein is CATSTGGWNEQFF. DNA of the CDR3: TGTGCCACCTCTACAGGGGGTTGGAATGAGCAGTTCTTC.

V usage is TRBV5-1 and J usage is TRBJ1-1; 7 bases map to TRBD1. The length of the CDR3 is 17 residues. Germline CDR1 and CDR2: SGHRS and YFSETQ. Trimming at V came to 2 bases and at J to 1 base, leaving 11 bases not matched to a gene. In nucleotides, the CDR3 is TGCGCCAGCAGCTTACCCTTGGAGGGGGCCTGGAACACTGAAGCTTTCTTT. It encodes CASSLPLEGAWNTEAFF.

This chain links TRBV4-2 with TRBJ1-4, with a weak D call TRBD1 (5 bases). The CDR3 is made up of 16 amino acids. In germline, CDR1 is LGHNA, CDR2 YNFKEQ. Trimming took 6 bases from V and 8 from J, leaving 22 bases between them. The CDR3 region is CASSKSGYGSREKLFF. CDR3 in DNA: TGTGCCAGCAGTAAGTCAGGGTACGGGTCGAGGGAAAAACTGTTTTTT.

The chain carries TRBV6-1 and TRBJ1-5; TRBD1 agrees at 8 bases. The V gene's germline CDR1 is MNHNS and CDR2 SASEGT. The J segment lost 9 bases and the V segment lost 6 bases, leaving 10 bases of the junction unmatched. The length of the CDR3 is 14 residues. The DNA for the CDR3 is TGTGCCAGCAGCGCAACAGGGGGTTTCGGGCCCCAGCATTTT. Protein sequence: CASSATGGFGPQHF.